This T cell receptor (beta chain) was profiled in a study of regulatory T cells in long-lasting Graves disease. Regarding time point: persistent/refractory GD, antithyroid drugs over 5 years with positive TRAb. PBMC-derived RNA was used for the TCR library. Researchers made TCR beta libraries by using iRepertoire HTBI primers and running Arm-PCR on CDR3 regions. TCRdb used MiXCR to reprocess the multiplex PCR reads, holding one entry per CDR3 protein. Here the sample spans roughly 490,000 distinct CDR3 sequences, 22% being singletons. Per the germline V gene, CDR1 is MDHEN and CDR2 is SYDVKM. Trimming shortened V by 4 bases and J by 10 bases, and 11 bases separated the two germline ends. This CDR3 spans 12 amino acids. The study, taken as a whole, reports: Persistent Graves' patients possessed reduced TCR diversity relative to recently diagnosed ones. TRBV28 was favored in persistent disease, as were TRBJ1-2 and TRBJ2-5. Sharing of public clonotypes was greater in persistent patients (about 2,700) than in new patients (approximately 940).

Worth noting for this clonotype: The antigen remains undetermined.

The chain has TRBV28 and TRBJ2-1, with TRBD2 as a possible D gene (5 bases). Sequencing was performed on peripheral blood mononuclear cells (PBMCs), taken when the disease was refractory, from a patient treated with antithyroid drugs. The origin of this receptor is a female donor with Graves disease. DNA of the CDR3: TGTGCCAGCAGTTCCGCCGGGAACGAGCAGTTCTTC. This translates into CASSSAGNEQFF.